The T cell receptor (beta chain) under discussion was sequenced for a study of T cells in Graves' hyperthyroidism and ophthalmopathy. The germline gives CDR1 SEHNR, CDR2 FQNEAQ (reference sequence). There are 16 residues in the CDR3. Trimming shortened V by 6 bases and J by 0 bases, and 18 bases separated the two germline ends. It was RNA transcripts that yielded the amplified TCR beta CDR3 regions. The HTBI set primed first-round TCR CDR3 RT-PCR. TCRdb recomputed calls from the multiplex PCR reads with MiXCR, one row per CDR3 protein. The top ten clones hold about 7.7% of a sample with about 700,000 distinct CDR3 sequences, roughly 46% of them seen once.

The specimen sequenced was peripheral blood or thyroid tissue (not recorded which). The chain uses TRBV7-9 and TRBJ2-7, with D hard to call. The receptor was isolated from an adult man with Graves' disease, either hyperthyroidism or ophthalmopathy (not recorded which). Here the CDR3 reads CASSDPARESSYEQYF. In nucleotides, the CDR3 is TGTGCCAGCAGTGACCCTGCAAGGGAAAGCTCCTACGAGCAGTACTTC.